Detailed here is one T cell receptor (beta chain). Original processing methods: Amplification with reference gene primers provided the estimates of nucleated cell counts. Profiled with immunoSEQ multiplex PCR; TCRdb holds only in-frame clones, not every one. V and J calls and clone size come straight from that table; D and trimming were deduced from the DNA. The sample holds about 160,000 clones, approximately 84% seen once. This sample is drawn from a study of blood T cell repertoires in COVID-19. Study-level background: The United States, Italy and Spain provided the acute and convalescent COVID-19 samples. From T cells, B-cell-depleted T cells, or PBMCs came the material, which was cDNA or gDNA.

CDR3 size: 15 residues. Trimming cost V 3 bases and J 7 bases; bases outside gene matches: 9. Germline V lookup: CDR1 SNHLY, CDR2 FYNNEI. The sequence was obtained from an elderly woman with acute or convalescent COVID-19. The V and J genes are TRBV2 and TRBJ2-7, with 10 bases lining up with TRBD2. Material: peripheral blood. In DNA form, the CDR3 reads TGTGCCAGCAGTGAGGAGCGGGAGGGCCTAGGGGAGCAGTACTTC. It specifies CASSEEREGLGEQYF. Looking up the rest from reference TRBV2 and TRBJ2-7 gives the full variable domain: EPEVTQTPSHQVTQMGQEVILRCVPISNHLYFYWYRQILGQKVEFLVSFYNNEISEKSEIFDDQFSVERPDGSNFTLKIRSTKLEDSAMYFCASSEEREGLGEQYFGPGTRLTVT.